Presented here are 32 T cell receptor beta chains from one specimen sequenced in a study of blood T cells in healthy people across ages. It was with a sample-barcoded 5' primer and a J-beta primer mix that a second PCR of about 6 to 12 cycles was run. TCRdb recomputed calls from the 5' RACE reads with MiXCR, one row per CDR3 protein. The sample consists of over 950,000 distinct CDR3 sequences, about two fifths of them appearing once. The sequenced material came from blood. The receptors derive from a man aged 18 to 29 in good health.

The CDR3 here is CASSQVGGRETQYF. The DNA of the CDR3 is TGCGCCAGCAGCCAAGTAGGGGGCCGAGAGACCCAGTACTTC. V and J are TRBV4-1 and TRBJ2-5; 7 nucleotides match TRBD1. CDR3 length: 14 amino acids. Trimming took 1 base from V and 4 from J; bases not matched to a gene: 3. The germline V gene encodes CDR1 MGHRA and CDR2 YSYEKL.

This clonotype has only a few counts. V usage is TRBV10-3 and J usage is TRBJ1-4, with unresolved D. The germline V and J ends were trimmed by 10 bases and 2 bases, with 11 bases remaining between them. Germline V gene sequence: CDR1 ENHRY, CDR2 SYGVKD. This CDR3 spans 13 amino acids. The CDR3 nucleotides are TGTGCCACCTGTCCCCGTACTAATGAAAAACTGTTTTTT. Translation gives CATCPRTNEKLFF.

A single count supports this clonotype. The chain is built from TRBV6-2 or TRBV6-3 and TRBJ1-5; D gene unclear. Germline lookup yields CDR1 MNHEY and CDR2 SVGEGT. CDR3 length: 16 residues. The ends were cut back, 5 bases at V and 0 bases at J, with 14 bases in the middle. DNA for the CDR3: TGTGCCAGCAGTGACGATCCGACGGGTAGCAATCAGCCCCAGCATTTT. This codes for CASSDDPTGSNQPQHF.

The chain uses TRBV6-2 or TRBV6-3 and TRBJ1-5; 7 bases are shared with TRBD1. The V gene end was trimmed by 0 bases and the J gene end by 7 bases; junction bases not matched to a gene: 3. Germline CDR1 is MNHEY and CDR2 is SVGEGT. The CDR3 totals 14 residues. CDR3 protein: CASSYSAGGQPQHF. The CDR3 bases are TGTGCCAGCAGTTACTCGGCAGGGGGACAGCCCCAGCATTTT.

The CDR3 coding sequence is TGTGCCAGCCGCCTGTTATCCCTTCCGGAGCAGTTCTTC. Protein sequence: CASRLLSLPEQFF. The rearrangement uses TRBV11-2 and TRBJ2-1; D uncertain. Germline CDR1 reads SGHAT; CDR2 reads FQNNGV. Trimming removed 8 bases at V and 10 bases at J, with 18 bases between. The CDR3 has 13 amino acids. The full variable domain, rest sourced from reference TRBV11-2 and TRBJ2-1, is EAGVAQSPRYKIIEKRQSVAFWCNPISGHATLYWYQQILGQGPKLLIQFQNNGVVDDSQLPKDRFSAERLKGVDSTLKIQPAKLEDSAVYLCASRLLSLPEQFFGPGTRLTVL.

This clonotype was observed a handful of times. The CDR3 here is CSVPGGSMNTEAFF. The CDR3 DNA follows: TGCAGCGTCCCGGGGGGCTCCATGAACACTGAAGCTTTCTTT. The chain carries TRBV29-1 and TRBJ1-1; maybe TRBD1 (6 bases). The CDR3 covers 14 residues. The germline V gene has CDR1 SQVTM and CDR2 ANQGSEA. Trimming pared 6 bases from V and 0 bases from J, leaving 14 bases between.

The chain employs TRBV2 and TRBJ2-1; 10 positions agree with TRBD2. Unmatched junction bases numbered 14, after V lost 11 bases and J lost 4 bases. Germline lookup yields CDR1 SNHLY and CDR2 FYNNEI. The length of the CDR3 is 16 residues. The CDR3 loop is CAHRASGGPVYNEQFF. The CDR3 DNA reads as TGTGCCCACAGGGCTAGCGGGGGCCCCGTGTACAATGAGCAGTTCTTC.

About this clonotype: A read error is possible here, since a much larger clone lies one base away. This chain connects TRBV29-1 to TRBJ2-7, with D maybe TRBD2 (5 bases). Trimming left V 7 bases short and J 7 bases short, with 20 bases between. Germline-derived CDR1 and CDR2 are SQVTM and ANQGSEA. The CDR3 is 13 amino acids. CDR3 coding DNA: TGCAGCGCTGAGCGGCAGAGCCTACGTGAGCAGTACTTC. Translating gives CSAERQSLREQYF.

The rearrangement links TRBV20-1 to TRBJ1-2; 8 nucleotides align to TRBD1. The germline gives CDR1 DFQATT, CDR2 SNEGSKA (reference sequence). V dropped 6 bases and J dropped 8; count of bases not matched to a gene: 14. The CDR3 consists of 14 residues. CDR3 residues: CSAWSRDRTGGYTF. Written as DNA, the CDR3 is TGCAGTGCCTGGTCCCGGGACAGGACCGGCGGCTACACCTTC.

This clonotype was observed many times. This sequence joins TRBV3-1 and TRBJ1-2, with D perhaps matching TRBD1 (5 bases). The CDR3 has 11 residues. CDR1 and CDR2 (germline): LGHDT, YNNKEL (reference sequence). DNA of the CDR3: TGTGCGAGCGAGGGGAACTATGGCTACACCTTC. It codes for CASEGNYGYTF.

V gene TRBV2 combines with J gene TRBJ2-5; 7 nucleotides agree with TRBD2. J lost 1 base, V lost 10 bases, and 3 bases had no gene match. There are 12 residues in the CDR3. Germline CDR1 SNHLY, CDR2 FYNNEI. Here the CDR3 reads CATQRGQETQYF. CDR3 coding DNA: TGTGCCACCCAGCGGGGCCAAGAGACCCAGTACTTC.

The rearrangement links TRBV14 to TRBJ1-2; the D gene is possibly TRBD1 (5 bases). V lost 8 bases and J lost 5, with 18 bases in between. The CDR3 contains 14 residues. CDR1 and CDR2 from the germline V gene are SGHDN and FVKESK. The DNA for the CDR3 is TGTGCCAGCGCCGCCGCAGGGTCGGGTTATGGCTACACCTTC. Its protein product is CASAAAGSGYGYTF.

The chain carries TRBV12-3 or TRBV12-4 and TRBJ1-1; maybe TRBD1 (6 bases). This CDR3 has 12 amino acids. Between the trimmed V and J ends, which lost 3 bases and 7 bases, there was a span of 9 bases. DNA for the CDR3: TGTGCCAGCAGTTTTGAGGACAGTGAAGCTTTCTTT. Translating it yields CASSFEDSEAFF.

This clonotype was observed once. The chain joins TRBV5-1 to TRBJ2-5, with 12 positions matching TRBD2. The CDR3 runs to 16 residues. The germline gives CDR1 SGHRS, CDR2 YFSETQ. The V segment lost 5 bases and the J segment 11 bases; nucleotides outside the gene matches: 16. Here the CDR3 DNA reads TGCGCCAGCAGTTCCCTAGCGGGGGGGCTCTACAATGAGCAGTACTTC. Its protein product is CASSSLAGGLYNEQYF.

This clonotype was picked up a small number of times. This chain uses TRBV10-3 with TRBJ1-2; unclear D gene. V lost 2 bases and J 4 bases, leaving 11 bases between the germline ends. Germline V gene lookup returns CDR1 ENHRY and CDR2 SYGVKD. CDR3 size: 14 residues. CDR3 loop: CAISEGRETYGYTF. In DNA, the CDR3 is TGTGCCATCAGTGAGGGAAGGGAGACCTATGGCTACACCTTC.

This rearrangement joins TRBV12-3 or TRBV12-4 to TRBJ2-2; TRBD1 or TRBD2 may be the D gene (5 bases each). The ends were cut back, 5 bases at V and 3 bases at J, with 13 bases in the middle. The CDR3 has 15 residues. CDR3 sequence (DNA): TGTGCCAGCAGTCTGGGACCGCGTCACACCGGGGAGCTGTTTTTT. This gives the protein CASSLGPRHTGELFF.

Only a few counts were recorded for this clonotype. The genes are TRBV20-1 and TRBJ2-3; possible D gene TRBD2, 6 bases. The CDR3 has 13 residues. Germline CDR1 is DFQATT and CDR2 is SNEGSKA (reference sequence). Trimming took off 5 bases at V and 6 bases at J, with 15 bases between the two ends. For the CDR3, the DNA is TGCAGTGCTCCCCCGGGGACTGTCGATACGCAGTATTTT. It translates to CSAPPGTVDTQYF.

J is TRBJ1-2 and V is TRBV5-1; no definite D call. V shed 0 bases and J shed 4 bases, with 10 bases lying between them. This CDR3 contains 14 residues. Germline lookup yields CDR1 SGHRS and CDR2 YFSETQ. CDR3 region: CASSLDGRSYGYTF. The CDR3 bases are TGCGCCAGCAGCTTGGACGGACGGTCCTATGGCTACACCTTC.

This clonotype was observed a single time. One end of the junction is discordant with germline, which a read error may explain. The chain couples TRBV13 to TRBJ2-5; D ambiguous. Germline V CDR1 and CDR2: PRHDT, FYEKMQ (reference sequence). This CDR3 spans 12 amino acids. CDR3 amino acids: CASSTVGEAQYF. Written as DNA, the CDR3 is TGTGCCAGCAGCACAGTTGGAGAGGCCCAGTACTTT. Complete variable domain (other parts from reference TRBV13 and TRBJ2-5): AAGVIQSPRHLIKEKRETATLKCYPIPRHDTVYWYQQGPGQDPQFLISFYEKMQSDKGSIPDRFSAQQFSDYHSELNMSSLELGDSALYFCASSTVGEAQYFGPGTRLLVL.

V and J are TRBV9 and TRBJ2-5; D is undetermined. The CDR3 is 14 amino acids. Germline V gene lookup returns CDR1 SGDLS and CDR2 YYNGEE. Deletions cut 4 bases from V and 2 bases from J, with 12 bases between. DNA for the CDR3: TGTGCCAGCAGCCCCGACATCGGACAAGAGACCCAGTACTTC. Translating gives CASSPDIGQETQYF.

The rearrangement uses TRBV5-1 and TRBJ1-6, with D possibly TRBD1 on 5 matching bases. Germline V gives CDR1 SGHRS, CDR2 YFSETQ. V was shortened by 5 bases and J by 3 bases, with 9 bases between the two germline ends. The CDR3 is 14 residues long. The CDR3 coding sequence is TGCGCCAGCAGGGAACAGGACTATAATTCACCCCTCCACTTT. Its protein is CASREQDYNSPLHF.

The genes are TRBV12-3 or TRBV12-4 and TRBJ2-1; D possibly uses TRBD1 or TRBD2 (5 bases each). Trimming removed 3 bases from V and 7 bases from J, with 10 bases in between. The CDR3 runs to 13 residues. The CDR3 sequence is CASSFGTVNEQFF. CDR3 in DNA: TGTGCCAGCAGTTTTGGGACCGTAAATGAGCAGTTCTTC.

The sample holds a few counts of this clonotype. The rearrangement links TRBV4-3 to TRBJ2-3; tentative D call: TRBD2 (5 bases). The germline gives CDR1 LGHNA, CDR2 YSLEER. This CDR3 contains 14 residues. V lost 5 bases, J lost 4 bases, and 13 bases lay in between. As DNA, the CDR3 is TGCGCCAGCAGCACTTCACGGGGTGCAGATACGCAGTATTTT. It specifies CASSTSRGADTQYF.

About this clonotype itself: The junction departs from germline at one end; a sequencing error may be responsible. The chain carries TRBV3-1 and TRBJ2-7; D is possibly TRBD1 (6 bases). The germline gives CDR1 LGHDT, CDR2 YNNKEL (reference sequence). The CDR3 loop spans 15 amino acids. The CDR3 spells CAISQGLTGMNEQYF. The CDR3 DNA reads TGTGCCATCAGCCAAGGACTCACAGGGATGAATGAGCAGTACTTC.

Note on this clonotype: An end of the junction differs from the germline gene, which may be a read error. V gene TRBV7-2 combines with J gene TRBJ1-2; the D gene is possibly TRBD1 (5 bases). The CDR3 has 16 amino acids. Germline loops: CDR1 SGHTA, CDR2 FQGNSA. CDR3 loop: CANSLGGALYSDGYTF. The DNA of the CDR3 is TGTGCCAACAGCTTAGGAGGGGCGTTATATTCAGATGGCTACACCTTC.

The chain joins TRBV20-1 to TRBJ1-1, with 8 nucleotides matching TRBD1. Germline lookup yields CDR1 DFQATT and CDR2 SNEGSKA (reference sequence). V dropped 0 bases and J dropped 11; count of bases not matched to a gene: 11. This CDR3 spans 14 amino acids. In DNA form, the CDR3 reads TGCAGTGCTAGAGACCCACAGGGGGGTAGGTTCGCTTTCTTT. Residues: CSARDPQGGRFAFF.

This clonotype occurred a few times. The CDR3 coding sequence is TGTGCCAGCAGTCAAACCCCGGGACAGGCCCTTAATCAGCCCCAGCATTTT. This translates into CASSQTPGQALNQPQHF. The gene calls are TRBV12-3 or TRBV12-4 and TRBJ1-5, with 8 positions matching TRBD1. V trimming: 5 bases; J trimming: 4 bases; junction bases outside the gene matches: 13. The CDR3 has 17 amino acids.

This chain links TRBV30 with TRBJ1-5, with D possibly matching TRBD1 (5 bases). The CDR3 sequence is 13 residues long. V lost 2 bases to trimming and J lost 9 bases, with 14 bases between them. CDR1 and CDR2 (germline): GTSNPN, SVGIG (reference sequence). The CDR3 loop is CAWSTGGRGPQHF. CDR3 in DNA: TGTGCCTGGAGTACCGGGGGTCGTGGGCCCCAGCATTTT.

The chain has TRBV12-3 or TRBV12-4 and TRBJ2-3; D is uncertain. V gave up 2 bases and J gave up 6 bases, with 6 bases separating them. This CDR3 has 12 residues. The CDR3: CASSLQRDTQYF. The CDR3, as DNA: TGTGCCAGCAGTTTACAAAGGGATACGCAGTATTTT.

The V gene is TRBV7-9, the J gene TRBJ2-5; no definite D call. Deletions cut 6 bases from V and 1 base from J, with 15 bases between. Germline-derived CDR1 and CDR2 are SEHNR and FQNEAQ (reference sequence). The CDR3 runs to 15 residues. The CDR3: CASSQRPRGQETQYF. DNA for the CDR3: TGTGCCAGCAGTCAGAGGCCCCGTGGCCAAGAGACCCAGTACTTC.

V gene TRBV12-3 or TRBV12-4 combines with J gene TRBJ1-1, with 11 nucleotides matching TRBD1. The CDR3 runs 16 residues. The junction had 12 bases not matched to a gene; V was cut back by 7 bases and J by 5 bases. The CDR3 bases are TGTGCCAGCACCCTAACCGGACAGGGGGCGCGGACTGAAGCTTTCTTT. Its translation: CASTLTGQGARTEAFF.

This clonotype was detected a few times. V is TRBV27 and J is TRBJ1-6, with no clear D. Trimming pared 0 bases from V and 6 bases from J, leaving 9 bases between. The CDR3 is 15 residues long. CDR1 is MNHEY and CDR2 is SMNVEV in the germline V gene (reference sequence). The CDR3 region has the DNA TGTGCCAGCAGTTTATCGAGGGCCGCTAATTCACCCCTCCACTTT. This sequence encodes CASSLSRAANSPLHF.